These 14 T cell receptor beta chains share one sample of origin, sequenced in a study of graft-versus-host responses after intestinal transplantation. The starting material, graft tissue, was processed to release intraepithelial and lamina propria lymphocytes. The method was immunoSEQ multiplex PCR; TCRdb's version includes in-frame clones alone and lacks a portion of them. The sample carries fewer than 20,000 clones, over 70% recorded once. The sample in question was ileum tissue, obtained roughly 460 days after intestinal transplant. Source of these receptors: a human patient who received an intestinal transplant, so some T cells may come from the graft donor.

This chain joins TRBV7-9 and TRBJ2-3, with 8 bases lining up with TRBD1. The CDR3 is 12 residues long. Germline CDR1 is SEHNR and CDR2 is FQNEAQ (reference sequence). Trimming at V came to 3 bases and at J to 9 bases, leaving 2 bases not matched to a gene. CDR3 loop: CASSFGQGTQYF. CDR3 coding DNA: TGTGCCAGCAGCTTCGGACAGGGAACGCAGTATTTT. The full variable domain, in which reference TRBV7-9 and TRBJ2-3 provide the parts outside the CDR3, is DTGVSQNPRHKITKRGQNVTFRCDPISEHNRLYWYRQTLGQGPEFLTYFQNEAQLEKSRLLSDRFSAERPKGSFSTLEIQRTEQGDSAMYLCASSFGQGTQYFGPGTRLTVL.

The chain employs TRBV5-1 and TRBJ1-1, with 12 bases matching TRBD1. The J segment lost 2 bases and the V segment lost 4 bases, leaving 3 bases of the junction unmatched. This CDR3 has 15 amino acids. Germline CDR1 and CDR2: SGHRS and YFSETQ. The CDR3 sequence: CASSPGTGGNTEAFF. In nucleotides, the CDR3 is TGCGCCAGCAGCCCCGGGACAGGGGGCAACACTGAAGCTTTCTTT.

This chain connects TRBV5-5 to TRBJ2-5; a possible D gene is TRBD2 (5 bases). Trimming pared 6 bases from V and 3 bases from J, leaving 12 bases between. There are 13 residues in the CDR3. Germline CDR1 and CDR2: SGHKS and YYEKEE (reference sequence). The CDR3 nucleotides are TGTGCCAGCACCCTAGCTGTGGAAGAGACCCAGTACTTC. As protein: CASTLAVEETQYF.

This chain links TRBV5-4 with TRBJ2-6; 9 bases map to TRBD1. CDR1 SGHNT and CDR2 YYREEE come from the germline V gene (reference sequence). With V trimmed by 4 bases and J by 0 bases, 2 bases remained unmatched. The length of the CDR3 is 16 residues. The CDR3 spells CASSLDRGSGANVLTF. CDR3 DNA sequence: TGTGCCAGCAGCCTGGACAGGGGCTCTGGGGCCAACGTCCTGACTTTC.

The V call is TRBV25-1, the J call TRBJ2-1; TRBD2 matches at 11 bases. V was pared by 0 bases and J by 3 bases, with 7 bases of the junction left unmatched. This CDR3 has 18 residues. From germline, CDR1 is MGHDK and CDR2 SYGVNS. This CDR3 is CASSEYGLAGGLYNEQFF. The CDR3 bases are TGTGCCAGCAGTGAATATGGGCTAGCGGGGGGCCTCTACAATGAGCAGTTCTTC. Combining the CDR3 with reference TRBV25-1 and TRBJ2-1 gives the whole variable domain EADIYQTPRYLVIGTGKKITLECSQTMGHDKMYWYQQDPGMELHLIHYSYGVNSTEKGDLSSESTVSRIRTEHFPLTLESARPSHTSQYLCASSEYGLAGGLYNEQFFGPGTRLTVL.

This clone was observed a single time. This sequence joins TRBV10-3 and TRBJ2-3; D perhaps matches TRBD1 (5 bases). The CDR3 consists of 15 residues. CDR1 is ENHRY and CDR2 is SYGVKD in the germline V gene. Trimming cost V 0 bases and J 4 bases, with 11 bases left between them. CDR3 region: CAISESSGLADTQYF. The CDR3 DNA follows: TGTGCCATCAGTGAGTCCTCAGGGTTGGCAGATACGCAGTATTTT.

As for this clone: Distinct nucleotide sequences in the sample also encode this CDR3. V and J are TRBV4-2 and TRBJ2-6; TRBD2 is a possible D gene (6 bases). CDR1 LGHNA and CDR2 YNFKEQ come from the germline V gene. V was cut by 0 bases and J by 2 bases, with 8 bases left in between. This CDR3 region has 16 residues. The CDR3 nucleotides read TGTGCCAGCAGCCAAGATGGCGGGACTGGGGCCAACGTCCTGACTTTC. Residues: CASSQDGGTGANVLTF.

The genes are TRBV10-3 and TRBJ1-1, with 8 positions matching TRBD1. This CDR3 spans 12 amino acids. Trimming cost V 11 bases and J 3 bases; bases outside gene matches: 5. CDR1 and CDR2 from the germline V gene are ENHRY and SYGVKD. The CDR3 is CAVSTGDTEAFF. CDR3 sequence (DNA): TGTGCCGTCTCGACAGGGGACACTGAAGCTTTCTTT.

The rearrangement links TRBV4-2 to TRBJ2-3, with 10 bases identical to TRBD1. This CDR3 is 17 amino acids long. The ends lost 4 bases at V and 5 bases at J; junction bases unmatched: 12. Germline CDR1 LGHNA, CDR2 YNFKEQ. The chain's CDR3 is CASSRPIVGQGKDTQYF. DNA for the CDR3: TGTGCCAGCAGCCGCCCCATAGTGGGACAGGGGAAAGATACGCAGTATTTT.

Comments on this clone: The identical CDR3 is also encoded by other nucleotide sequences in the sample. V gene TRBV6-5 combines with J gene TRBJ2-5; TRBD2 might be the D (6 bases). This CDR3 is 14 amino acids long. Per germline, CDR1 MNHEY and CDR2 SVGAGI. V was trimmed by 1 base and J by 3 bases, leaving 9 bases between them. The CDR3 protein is CASSYFGGEETQYF. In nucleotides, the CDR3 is TGTGCCAGCAGTTACTTCGGAGGGGAAGAGACCCAGTACTTC.

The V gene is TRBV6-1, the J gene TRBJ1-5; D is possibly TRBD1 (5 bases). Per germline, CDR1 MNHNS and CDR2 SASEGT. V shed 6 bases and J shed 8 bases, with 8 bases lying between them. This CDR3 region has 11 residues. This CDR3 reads CASRGGEPQHF. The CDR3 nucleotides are TGTGCCAGCAGGGGGGGGGAGCCCCAGCATTTT.

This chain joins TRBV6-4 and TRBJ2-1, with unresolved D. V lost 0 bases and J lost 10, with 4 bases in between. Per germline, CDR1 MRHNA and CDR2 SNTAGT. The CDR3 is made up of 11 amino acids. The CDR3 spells CASSDSEEQFF. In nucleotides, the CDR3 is TGTGCCAGCAGTGACTCTGAGGAGCAGTTCTTC.

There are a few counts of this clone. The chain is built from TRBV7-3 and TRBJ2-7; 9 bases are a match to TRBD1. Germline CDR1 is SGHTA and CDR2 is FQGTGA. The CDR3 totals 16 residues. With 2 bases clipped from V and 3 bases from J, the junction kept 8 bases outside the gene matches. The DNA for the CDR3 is TGTGCCAGCAGCTTAGCCGGGACAGGGAGTTTCTACGAGCAGTACTTC. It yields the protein CASSLAGTGSFYEQYF.

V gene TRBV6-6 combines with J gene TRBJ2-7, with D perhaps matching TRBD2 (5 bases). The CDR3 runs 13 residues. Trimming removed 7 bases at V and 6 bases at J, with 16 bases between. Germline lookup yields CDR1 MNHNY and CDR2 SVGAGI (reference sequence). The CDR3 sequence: CASTTTRLREQYF. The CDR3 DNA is TGTGCCAGCACGACTACGAGGCTTCGCGAGCAGTACTTC.